This is a list of T cell receptor beta chains from one sample in a study of T cell changes during pregnancy in multiple sclerosis. Only in-frame clones appear in the TCRdb table, and some are missing; sequencing was by immunoSEQ multiplex PCR. The data hold 100,000 or so clones, with around 93% observed a single time. Here the sequenced sample was peripheral blood, taken after pregnancy. These receptors all come from a female donor with multiple sclerosis, enrolled in a pregnancy study. CDR3s include the opening cysteine and the closing phenylalanine or tryptophan. Each record gives: clone size, D gene, V gene, J gene, CDR3 protein, CDR3 DNA. The D gene is left open where the match is weak. The size field is filled for only some rows; it gives once, few, many or a size class.

clone_size: .; d_call: TRBD2; v_call: TRBV9; j_call: TRBJ2-2; cdr3_aa: CASSYSGGASGELFF; cdr3_nt: TGTGCCAGCAGCTATAGCGGGGGGGCGTCCGGGGAGCTGTTTTTT
clone_size: .; d_call: .; v_call: TRBV5-6; j_call: TRBJ2-3; cdr3_aa: CASSQAGDPTDTQYF; cdr3_nt: TGTGCCAGCAGCCAAGCAGGGGATCCGACAGATACGCAGTATTTT
clone_size: .; d_call: TRBD2; v_call: TRBV11-1; j_call: TRBJ2-6; cdr3_aa: CASSLVGSGSLAGANVLTF; cdr3_nt: TGTGCCAGCAGCTTAGTTGGTAGCGGGAGTCTCGCTGGGGCCAACGTCCTGACTTTC
clone_size: .; d_call: TRBD2; v_call: TRBV5-6; j_call: TRBJ2-7; cdr3_aa: CASSLGLIGAGGNYEQYF; cdr3_nt: TGTGCCAGCAGCCTGGGTTTGATCGGAGCGGGAGGGAACTACGAGCAGTACTTC
clone_size: .; d_call: .; v_call: TRBV5-4; j_call: TRBJ1-2; cdr3_aa: CASSHPGVDGYTF; cdr3_nt: TGTGCCAGCAGCCACCCAGGGGTCGATGGCTACACCTTC
clone_size: once; d_call: .; v_call: TRBV29-1; j_call: TRBJ2-5; cdr3_aa: CSVVRLETQYF; cdr3_nt: TGCAGCGTTGTGAGGTTGGAGACCCAGTACTTC
clone_size: .; d_call: .; v_call: TRBV13; j_call: TRBJ2-2; cdr3_aa: CASSSYTGELFF; cdr3_nt: TGTGCCAGCAGCTCTTACACCGGGGAGCTGTTTTTT
clone_size: .; d_call: TRBD2; v_call: TRBV7-9; j_call: TRBJ2-7; cdr3_aa: CASSLGLANEQYF; cdr3_nt: TGTGCCAGCAGCTTAGGACTAGCGAACGAGCAGTACTTC
clone_size: .; d_call: .; v_call: TRBV4-3; j_call: TRBJ1-1; cdr3_aa: CASSQDRGFNGLNTEAFF; cdr3_nt: TGCGCCAGCAGCCAAGATCGAGGCTTTAACGGCTTGAACACTGAAGCTTTCTTT
clone_size: once; d_call: .; v_call: TRBV5-4; j_call: TRBJ2-7; cdr3_aa: CASSLEITIAGEQYF; cdr3_nt: TGTGCCAGCAGCTTGGAGATAACTATAGCCGGCGAGCAGTACTTC
clone_size: .; d_call: TRBD1; v_call: TRBV30; j_call: TRBJ2-1; cdr3_aa: CASDRGNEQFF; cdr3_nt: TGTGCCTCCGACAGGGGTAATGAGCAGTTCTTC
clone_size: .; d_call: TRBD1; v_call: TRBV19; j_call: TRBJ2-7; cdr3_aa: CASSIKGQSTYEQYF; cdr3_nt: TGTGCCAGTAGTATAAAGGGACAGTCTACCTACGAGCAGTACTTC
clone_size: .; d_call: .; v_call: TRBV28; j_call: TRBJ1-5; cdr3_aa: CASSFGGLTPYSNQPQHF; cdr3_nt: TGTGCCAGCAGTTTCGGGGGTCTAACCCCTTATAGCAATCAGCCCCAGCATTTT
clone_size: .; d_call: TRBD1; v_call: TRBV27; j_call: TRBJ1-2; cdr3_aa: CASSVDRGGYGYTF; cdr3_nt: TGTGCCAGCAGTGTGGACAGGGGAGGCTATGGCTACACCTTC
clone_size: .; d_call: .; v_call: TRBV5-6; j_call: TRBJ2-7; cdr3_aa: CASSWRTVTSYEQYF; cdr3_nt: TGTGCCAGCAGCTGGAGGACAGTCACCTCCTACGAGCAGTACTTC
clone_size: .; d_call: .; v_call: TRBV16; j_call: TRBJ2-1; cdr3_aa: CASSQSRSGLDNEQFF; cdr3_nt: TGTGCCAGCAGCCAATCTCGTAGCGGCCTAGACAATGAGCAGTTCTTC
clone_size: .; d_call: TRBD2; v_call: TRBV9; j_call: TRBJ2-1; cdr3_aa: CASSATGLAGLMNNEQFF; cdr3_nt: TGTGCCAGCAGCGCAACGGGACTAGCGGGATTGATGAACAATGAGCAGTTCTTC
clone_size: .; d_call: .; v_call: TRBV28; j_call: TRBJ1-2; cdr3_aa: CASSLGGFEHGYTF; cdr3_nt: TGTGCCAGCAGTTTAGGTGGCTTCGAACATGGCTACACCTTC
clone_size: once; d_call: TRBD1; v_call: TRBV7-6; j_call: TRBJ2-7; cdr3_aa: CASSLSFRDRDLSYEQYF; cdr3_nt: TGTGCCAGCAGCCTAAGTTTCCGGGACAGGGATTTATCCTACGAGCAGTACTTC
clone_size: .; d_call: TRBD1; v_call: TRBV5-1; j_call: TRBJ1-2; cdr3_aa: CASSPGTGASYGYTF; cdr3_nt: TGCGCCAGCAGCCCCGGGACAGGGGCTTCCTATGGCTACACCTTC